The 15 T cell receptor beta chains below all came from one sample that was sequenced in a study of T cells in Graves' hyperthyroidism and ophthalmopathy. Template material for amplifying TCR beta CDR3 regions consisted of RNA transcripts. In the first-round RT-PCR of the TCR CDR3, the HTBI primer set was used. From the multiplex PCR reads, TCRdb called clonotypes with MiXCR, one entry per CDR3 protein. The sample has 300,000 to 400,000 distinct CDR3 sequences, less than 20% seen once. Sequencing was carried out using blood. The receptors derive from a man between 18 and 35 years old with Graves' ophthalmopathy.

This clonotype was seen a few times. The chain couples TRBV7-9 to TRBJ2-1, with 14 bases identical to TRBD2. There are 16 residues in the CDR3. The germline gives CDR1 SEHNR, CDR2 FQNEAQ (reference sequence). With 4 bases clipped from V and 4 bases from J, the junction kept 3 bases outside the gene matches. This CDR3 is CASSSGLAGGYNEQFF. CDR3 sequence (DNA): TGTGCCAGCAGCTCCGGACTAGCGGGGGGATACAATGAGCAGTTCTTC. The full variable domain, rest sourced from reference TRBV7-9 and TRBJ2-1, is DTGVSQNPRHKITKRGQNVTFRCDPISEHNRLYWYRQTLGQGPEFLTYFQNEAQLEKSRLLSDRFSAERPKGSFSTLEIQRTEQGDSAMYLCASSSGLAGGYNEQFFGPGTRLTVL.

The V call is TRBV20-1, the J call TRBJ2-3; TRBD2 aligns across 10 bases. Looked up from germline, CDR1 is DFQATT and CDR2 is SNEGSKA (reference sequence). There are 16 residues in the CDR3. Losses at the gene ends were 0 bases for V and 2 bases for J; bases not matched to a gene: 5. The CDR3 nucleotides are TGCAGTGCTAGAGAGAGTAGCGGGGGGTTCACAGATACGCAGTATTTT. It encodes CSARESSGGFTDTQYF.

The CDR3 DNA is TGTGCCAGCAGCTTAACTCTGACAGGGGCTGGGGAGACCCAGTACTTC. Amino acids: CASSLTLTGAGETQYF. This rearrangement joins TRBV5-8 to TRBJ2-5, with TRBD1 matching 8 bases. The V gene end was trimmed by 2 bases and the J gene end by 5 bases; junction bases not matched to a gene: 11. Germline V gene lookup returns CDR1 SGHTS and CDR2 YDEGEE. The CDR3 has 16 residues.

To note about this clonotype: A much larger clone is a single base away; this may be a read error. V gene TRBV7-2 combines with J gene TRBJ2-7, with TRBD2 matching 9 bases. Germline V gene sequence: CDR1 SGHTA, CDR2 FQGNSA. This CDR3 comprises 14 residues. CDR3 sequence: CAGSAGLATYEQYF. CDR3 coding DNA: TGTGCCGGCAGCGCGGGACTAGCCACCTACGAGCAGTACTTC.

This clonotype was found many times. V gene TRBV18 combines with J gene TRBJ1-1; D unclear. Germline V lookup: CDR1 KGHSH, CDR2 LQKENI. The CDR3 runs 15 residues. The ends were cut back, 2 bases at V and 1 base at J, with 11 bases in the middle. DNA for the CDR3: TGTGCCAGCTCACCAGAGGAGGCGGCGAACACTGAAGCTTTCTTT. It codes for CASSPEEAANTEAFF. Variable domain in full (rest from reference TRBV18 and TRBJ1-1): NAGVMQNPRHLVRRRGQEARLRCSPMKGHSHVYWYRQLPEEGLKFMVYLQKENIIDESGMPKERFSAEFPKEGPSILRIQQVVRGDSAAYFCASSPEEAANTEAFFGQGTRLTVV.

This clonotype has just a few counts. The rearrangement links TRBV12-3 or TRBV12-4 to TRBJ2-2, with 8 bases fitting TRBD2. Germline trimming cut 7 bases from V and 1 base from J; bases unmatched to any gene: 5. This CDR3 is 15 amino acids long. The CDR3 sequence: CASIPSGGNTGELFF. The CDR3 DNA sequence: TGTGCCAGCATTCCCAGCGGGGGGAACACCGGGGAGCTGTTTTTT.

The rearrangement links TRBV28 to TRBJ2-7; 9 bases match TRBD1. With V trimmed by 9 bases and J by 4 bases, 10 bases remained unmatched. Germline CDR1 MDHEN, CDR2 SYDVKM. This CDR3 region has 14 residues. CDR3 sequence reads: CASRNRGRRYEQYF. DNA of the CDR3: TGTGCCAGTCGGAACAGGGGGCGCCGGTACGAGCAGTACTTC. Drawing the rest from reference TRBV28 and TRBJ2-7, the complete variable domain is DVKVTQSSRYLVKRTGEKVFLECVQDMDHENMFWYRQDPGLGLRLIYFSYDVKMKEKGDIPEGYSVSREKKERFSLILESASTNQTSMYLCASRNRGRRYEQYFGPGTRLTVT.

Many counts were recorded for this clonotype. The V call is TRBV7-9, the J call TRBJ2-1; the match to TRBD2 covers 11 bases. Germline values: CDR1 SEHNR, CDR2 FQNEAQ (reference sequence). V was pared by 11 bases and J by 4 bases, with 16 bases of the junction left unmatched. The length of the CDR3 is 17 residues. This CDR3 reads CAWLGLAGDLQYNEQFF. CDR3 in DNA: TGTGCCTGGCTTGGACTAGCGGGCGACCTGCAGTACAATGAGCAGTTCTTC.

This clonotype has a handful of counts. The chain carries TRBV14 and TRBJ2-7; TRBD1 or TRBD2 may be the D gene (5 bases each). The length of the CDR3 is 14 residues. Trimming shortened V by 4 bases and J by 2 bases, and 12 bases separated the two germline ends. Germline V CDR1 and CDR2: SGHDN, FVKESK. The CDR3 DNA reads TGTGCCAGCAGCCTACCGGGACGGGCCTACGAGCAGTACTTC. Its translation is CASSLPGRAYEQYF.

This clonotype was picked up many times. The rearrangement uses TRBV7-9 and TRBJ1-2; 10 bases match TRBD1. J was trimmed by 6 bases and V by 4 bases; bases with no gene match: 2. This CDR3 is 13 amino acids long. Germline V gene sequence: CDR1 SEHNR, CDR2 FQNEAQ (reference sequence). The CDR3, as DNA: TGTGCCAGCAGCTGGGACAGGGGCGATGGCTACACCTTC. It codes for CASSWDRGDGYTF.

The chain uses TRBV13 and TRBJ2-1, with 7 positions matching TRBD2. In germline, CDR1 is PRHDT, CDR2 FYEKMQ (reference sequence). The CDR3 is 14 amino acids. The V gene end was trimmed by 4 bases and the J gene end by 8 bases; junction bases not matched to a gene: 8. The CDR3 is CASSSGPRGDEQFF. For the CDR3, the DNA is TGTGCCAGCAGCTCCGGCCCTCGGGGGGATGAGCAGTTCTTC.

This clonotype was recorded once. In DNA form, the CDR3 reads TGTGCCAGCTCACCACCCTCTAGCGGAGGCACCGGGGAGCTGTTTTTT. It is translated as CASSPPSSGGTGELFF. The gene calls are TRBV18 and TRBJ2-2; the match to TRBD2 covers 7 bases. The CDR3 is 16 residues long. The V and J ends lost 0 bases and 4 bases, in that order; junction bases with no gene match: 5. The germline gives CDR1 KGHSH, CDR2 LQKENI.

The table lists this clonotype with a few counts. V and J are TRBV6-1 and TRBJ2-1, with D perhaps matching TRBD2 (6 bases). V was trimmed by 5 bases and J by 15 bases, leaving 26 bases between them. Per the germline V gene, CDR1 is MNHNS and CDR2 is SASEGT. This CDR3 spans 15 amino acids. The CDR3 sequence: CASSPRGISGLNTFF. DNA of the CDR3: TGTGCCAGCAGTCCCCGCGGTATTAGCGGCCTCAACACGTTCTTC.

This clonotype was observed at least ten times. The chain carries TRBV12-3 or TRBV12-4 and TRBJ2-7; 14 bases are a match to TRBD2. This CDR3 contains 16 residues. The V gene end was trimmed by 4 bases and the J gene end by 4 bases; junction bases not matched to a gene: 6. The CDR3 spells CASSSWTSGGRYEQYF. The CDR3 nucleotides read TGTGCCAGCAGTTCCTGGACTAGCGGGGGGAGGTACGAGCAGTACTTC.

The V call is TRBV7-7, the J call TRBJ2-5; weak D call: TRBD2 (5 bases). Trimming stripped 4 bases from V and 5 bases from J, with 32 bases between. The germline CDR1 and CDR2 sequences are SSHAT and FNYEAQ (reference sequence). The CDR3 extends over 20 amino acids. CDR3 nucleotides: TGTGCCAGCAGCTCCATTCCCACAGACTATTCAGGTGACCGCAGGGAGACCCAGTACTTC. Encoded protein: CASSSIPTDYSGDRRETQYF.